Listed below are T cell receptor beta chains from one sample, sequenced in a study of regulatory T cells in long-lasting Graves disease. Each CDR3 protein is one row after TCRdb ran MiXCR on the multiplex PCR reads. The data contain approximately 360,000 distinct CDR3 sequences, roughly 23% of them singletons. The specimen was peripheral blood mononuclear cells (PBMCs), collected when the disease was refractory, from a patient treated with antithyroid drugs. These receptors came from a woman in her thirties or forties with Graves disease. The CDR3 runs from the conserved cysteine through the conserved F or W. A D gene is named only where the DNA matches it firmly. Not all rows give a size; the values are once, few, many and, for expanded clones, a class.

d_call clone_size j_call v_call cdr3_nt cdr3_aa
NA many TRBJ1-6 TRBV28 TGTGCCAGCATCCCCCGACCCAATTCACCCCTCCACTTT CASIPRPNSPLHF
TRBD1 many TRBJ1-5 TRBV28 TGTGCCAGCAGTTTCTCACAGGGGGTAAATCAGCCCCAGCATTTT CASSFSQGVNQPQHF
TRBD2 many TRBJ2-7 TRBV28 TGTGCCAGCAGTTTGTGGCTAGCGGGAGGGCCGGGGGAGCAGTACTTC CASSLWLAGGPGEQYF
NA few TRBJ2-7 TRBV19 TGTGCCAGTAGTCCCGGGTCTAAGAGGACCTACGAGCAGTACTTC CASSPGSKRTYEQYF
NA NA TRBJ2-6 TRBV5-6 TGTGCCAGCAGCTGGGAGTCCCTGAGCGGGGCCAACGTCCTGACTTTC CASSWESLSGANVLTF
NA NA TRBJ1-1 TRBV28 TGTGCCAGCAGCCCGGGAGGGTTGAACACTGAAGCTTTCTTT CASSPGGLNTEAFF
NA many TRBJ1-4 TRBV15 TGTGCCACCTCCCCCGGAGGTGAAAAACTGTTTTTT CATSPGGEKLFF
TRBD1 few TRBJ1-5 TRBV10-1 TGCGCCAGCAGTGAAATTCTTGGTGGGACAGGGAAATGTCAGCCCCAGCATTTT CASSEILGGTGKCQPQHF
TRBD1 NA TRBJ2-7 TRBV20-1 TGCAGTGCTAGAGCCTATTCCCTCTTGGGACAGTTTTACGAGCAGTACTTC CSARAYSLLGQFYEQYF
NA NA TRBJ2-5 TRBV9 TGTGCCAGCAGTCTATCAGGGGGGCAAGAGGCCCAGTACTTC CASSLSGGQEAQYF
NA few TRBJ1-6 TRBV7-2 TGTGCCAGCAGCCCTAGAGTGAACCCCAATTCACCCCTCCACTTT CASSPRVNPNSPLHF
TRBD1 few TRBJ1-5 TRBV11-2 TGTGCCAGCAGCTTAGGACTTCTTTCAGGACAGGGCCATCAGCCCCAGCATTTT CASSLGLLSGQGHQPQHF
NA many TRBJ1-5 TRBV2 TGTGCCAGCAGTGGGTACGGGTTAGATCAGCCCCAGCATTTT CASSGYGLDQPQHF
TRBD2 NA TRBJ2-7 TRBV4-1 TGCGCCAGCAGCCAAGAGGGACTAGCGGGAGTCGAGCAGTACTTC CASSQEGLAGVEQYF
TRBD2 NA TRBJ2-1 TRBV19 TGTGCCAGTAGTATAGGACTAGCGGGAGTGTTATCCTACAATGAGCAGTTCTTC CASSIGLAGVLSYNEQFF
NA many TRBJ1-5 TRBV11-2 TGTGCCAGCAGCTTAGACCCCGGCTACAATCAGCCCCAGCATTTT CASSLDPGYNQPQHF
NA many TRBJ1-1 TRBV7-9 TGTGCCAGCAGCTATAGAGTGATCGGGGAACTTGAAGCTTTCTTT CASSYRVIGELEAFF
TRBD1 NA TRBJ1-1 TRBV10-3 TGTGCCAGCAGCTCGGGGACAGTCCGCACTGAAGCTTTCTTT CASSSGTVRTEAFF
TRBD1 NA TRBJ2-3 TRBV11-2 TGTGCCAGCAGCTTAGGAAGGGGGACAGGATTGGCAGATACGCAGTATTTT CASSLGRGTGLADTQYF
NA NA TRBJ2-1 TRBV2 TGTGCCAGCAGTGGGGTGGCTCTTAGCTCCTACAATGAGCAGTTCTTC CASSGVALSSYNEQFF
TRBD1 NA TRBJ1-5 TRBV29-1 TGCAGCGTTGAGACAGGGGGCGGACAGCCCCAGCATTTT CSVETGGGQPQHF
NA few TRBJ1-6 TRBV28 TGTGCCAGCAGGTCCGTAGTCTCCCCCAATTCACCCCTCCACTTT CASRSVVSPNSPLHF
NA NA TRBJ2-3 TRBV29-1 TGCAGCGTTGATGTGGGGACAGATACGCAGTATTTT CSVDVGTDTQYF
TRBD1 NA TRBJ2-7 TRBV11-2 TGTGCCAGCAGCCCTCGCCCCGACAGGGGGGTAGGCGAGCAGTACTTC CASSPRPDRGVGEQYF
TRBD1 few TRBJ2-7 TRBV7-9 TGTGCCAGCAGCGAAGGTTTACAGGGGCGAGAGCAGTACTTC CASSEGLQGREQYF
NA NA TRBJ1-4 TRBV27 TGTGCCAGCAGTCTCCATGTCAGAAAGAATGAAAAACTGTTTTTT CASSLHVRKNEKLFF
NA NA TRBJ1-1 TRBV10-2 TGCGCCAGCAGTGCGAGTACGAACACTGAAGCTTTCTTT CASSASTNTEAFF
NA few TRBJ2-5 TRBV18 TGTGCCAGCTCACCAGGACGGAGGCAAGAGACCCAGTACTTC CASSPGRRQETQYF
NA NA TRBJ2-7 TRBV10-1 TGCGCCAGCAGTGAGTCTTCGTTCTACGAGCAGTACTTC CASSESSFYEQYF
TRBD1 few TRBJ2-7 TRBV20-1 TGCAGTGCTAGAGATCGAGAGACAGGGTTCCGCGAGCAGTACTTC CSARDRETGFREQYF
NA many TRBJ1-1 TRBV2 TGTGCCAGCAGTGAGGGGGGCCCTGAAGCTTTCTTT CASSEGGPEAFF
NA few TRBJ2-7 TRBV4-1 TGCGCCAGCAGCCAAGATCGGGGTCTTCGGGACTCCTACGAGCAGTACTTC CASSQDRGLRDSYEQYF
TRBD1 NA TRBJ2-3 TRBV12-3/TRBV12-4 TGTGCCAGCAGGATCGGGACAGGACTTACAGATACGCAGTATTTT CASRIGTGLTDTQYF
TRBD2 few TRBJ2-7 TRBV10-3 TGTGCCATCAGTGCCACGTCCCTCGCACTAGCGAACTACGAGCAGTACTTC CAISATSLALANYEQYF
NA many TRBJ1-2 TRBV12-3/TRBV12-4 TGTGCCAGCAGTCCAGAGTATGGCTACACCTTC CASSPEYGYTF
NA few TRBJ2-4 TRBV3-1 TGTGCCAGCAGCCAAGAGGGGTCACTAGCCAAAAACATTCAGTACTTC CASSQEGSLAKNIQYF
TRBD1 NA TRBJ2-2 TRBV6-4 TGTGCCAGCAGAATGACAGGGACCACCGGGGAGCTGTTTTTT CASRMTGTTGELFF
NA many TRBJ1-3 TRBV27 TGTGCCAGCAGTCAGGCAGGGGTGACTGGAAACACCATATATTTT CASSQAGVTGNTIYF
NA few TRBJ2-5 TRBV18 TGTGCCAGCTCACCACCGCACCTGTTGGAGACCCAGTACTTC CASSPPHLLETQYF
NA few TRBJ2-1 TRBV28 TGTGCCAGCAACCTCGGCCCATACAACAATGAGCAGTTCTTC CASNLGPYNNEQFF
NA few TRBJ1-1 TRBV20-1 TGCAGTGCTAGAAATAAAAGGTTTCACCAAACCTTGATTATTGAAGCTTTCTTT CSARNKRFHQTLIIEAFF
NA few TRBJ2-7 TRBV9 TGTGCCAGCAGCGTGCGAACAGGGTTCGAGCAGTACTTC CASSVRTGFEQYF